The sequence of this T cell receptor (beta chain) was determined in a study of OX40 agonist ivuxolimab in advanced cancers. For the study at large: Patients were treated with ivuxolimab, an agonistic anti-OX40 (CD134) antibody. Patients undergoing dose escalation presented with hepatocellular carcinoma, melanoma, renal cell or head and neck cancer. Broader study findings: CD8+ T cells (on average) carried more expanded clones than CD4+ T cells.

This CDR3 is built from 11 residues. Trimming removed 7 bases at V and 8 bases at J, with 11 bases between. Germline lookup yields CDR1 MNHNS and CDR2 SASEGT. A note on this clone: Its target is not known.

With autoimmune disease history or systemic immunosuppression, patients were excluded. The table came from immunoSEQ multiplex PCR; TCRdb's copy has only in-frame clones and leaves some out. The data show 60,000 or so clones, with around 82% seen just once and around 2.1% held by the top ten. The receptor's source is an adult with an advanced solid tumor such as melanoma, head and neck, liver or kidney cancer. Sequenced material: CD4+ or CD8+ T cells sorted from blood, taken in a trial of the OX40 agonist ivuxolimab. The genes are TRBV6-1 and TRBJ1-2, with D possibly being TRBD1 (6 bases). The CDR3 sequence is CASNREEGYTF. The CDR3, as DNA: TGTGCCAGCAACAGGGAGGAAGGCTACACCTTC.